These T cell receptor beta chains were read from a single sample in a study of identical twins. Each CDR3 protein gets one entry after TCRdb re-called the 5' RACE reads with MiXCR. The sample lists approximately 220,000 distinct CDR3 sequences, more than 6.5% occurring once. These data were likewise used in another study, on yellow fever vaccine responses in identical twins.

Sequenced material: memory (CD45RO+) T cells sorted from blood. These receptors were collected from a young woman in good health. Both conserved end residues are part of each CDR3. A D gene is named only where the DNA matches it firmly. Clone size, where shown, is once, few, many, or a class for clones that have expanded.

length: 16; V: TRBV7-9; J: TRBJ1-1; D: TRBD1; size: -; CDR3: CASSSGLSTGETEAFF; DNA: TGTGCCAGCAGCTCAGGACTGTCGACAGGGGAAACTGAAGCTTTCTTT
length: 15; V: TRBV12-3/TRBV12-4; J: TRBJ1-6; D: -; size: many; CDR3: CASSSHRETNSPLHF; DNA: TGTGCCAGCAGTTCCCACAGGGAAACTAATTCACCCCTCCACTTT
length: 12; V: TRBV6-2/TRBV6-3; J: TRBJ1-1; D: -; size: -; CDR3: CASSNRNTEAFF; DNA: TGTGCCAGCAGCAACAGGAACACTGAAGCTTTCTTT
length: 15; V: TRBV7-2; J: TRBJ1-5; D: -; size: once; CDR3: CASSPMAGGNQPQHF; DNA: TGTGCCAGCAGCCCTATGGCAGGGGGCAATCAGCCCCAGCATTTT
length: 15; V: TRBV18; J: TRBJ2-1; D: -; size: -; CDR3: CASSPRGSSYNEQFF; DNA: TGTGCCAGCTCACCACGGGGGAGCTCCTACAATGAGCAGTTCTTC
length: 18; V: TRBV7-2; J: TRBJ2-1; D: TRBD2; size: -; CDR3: CASSLAISGTSGGRKQFF; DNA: TGTGCCAGCAGCTTAGCAATTTCCGGGACTAGCGGGGGCCGAAAGCAGTTCTTC
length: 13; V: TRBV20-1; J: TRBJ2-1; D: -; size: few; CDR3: CSAAGTVRYEQFF; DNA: TGCAGTGCGGCCGGGACGGTTCGATATGAGCAGTTCTTC
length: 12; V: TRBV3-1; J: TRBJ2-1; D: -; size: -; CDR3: CASSRDGGEQFF; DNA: TGTGCCAGCAGCCGGGATGGAGGGGAGCAGTTCTTC
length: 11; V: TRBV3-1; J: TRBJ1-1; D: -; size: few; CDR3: CASSRGRAAFF; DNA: TGTGCCAGCAGCCGGGGTAGGGCGGCTTTCTTT
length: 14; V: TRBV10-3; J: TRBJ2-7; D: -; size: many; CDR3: CAISESTARGEQYF; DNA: TGTGCCATCAGTGAGTCGACAGCCAGAGGCGAGCAGTACTTC
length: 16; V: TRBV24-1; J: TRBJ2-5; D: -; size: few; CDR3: CATSDFPKTGEETQYF; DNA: TGTGCCACCAGTGATTTCCCTAAGACGGGGGAGGAGACCCAGTACTTC
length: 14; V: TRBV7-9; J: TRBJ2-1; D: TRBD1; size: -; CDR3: CASSFRQGGNEQFF; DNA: TGTGCCAGCAGCTTCCGACAGGGGGGGAATGAGCAGTTCTTC
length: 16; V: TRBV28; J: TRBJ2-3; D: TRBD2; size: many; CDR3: CASSSSTGLEPDTQYF; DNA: TGTGCCAGCAGTTCCTCGACGGGACTAGAGCCAGATACGCAGTATTTT
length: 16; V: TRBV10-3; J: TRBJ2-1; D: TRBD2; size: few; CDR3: CAISPVSSGGYNEQFF; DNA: TGTGCCATCAGTCCAGTGTCTAGCGGGGGGTACAATGAGCAGTTCTTC
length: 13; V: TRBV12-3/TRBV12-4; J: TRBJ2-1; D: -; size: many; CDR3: CASRTGPYNEQFF; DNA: TGTGCCAGCAGAACAGGACCCTACAATGAGCAGTTCTTC
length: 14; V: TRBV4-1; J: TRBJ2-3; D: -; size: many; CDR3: CASSQSLSTDTQYF; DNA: TGCGCCAGCAGCCAGTCCCTTAGCACAGATACGCAGTATTTT
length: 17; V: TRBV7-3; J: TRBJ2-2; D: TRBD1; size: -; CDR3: CASSLKAPGQGAGELFF; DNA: TGTGCCAGCAGCTTAAAAGCCCCGGGACAGGGGGCCGGGGAGCTGTTTTTT
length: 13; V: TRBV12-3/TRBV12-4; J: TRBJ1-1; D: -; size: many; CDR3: CASSLIQGGEAFF; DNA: TGTGCCAGCAGTTTAATACAGGGAGGTGAAGCTTTCTTT
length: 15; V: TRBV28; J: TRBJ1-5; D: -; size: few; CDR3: CASSSPPRAPGTQHF; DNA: TGTGCCAGCAGTTCTCCCCCCCGGGCCCCGGGGACCCAGCATTTT
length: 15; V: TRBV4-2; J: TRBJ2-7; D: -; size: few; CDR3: CASSQGSGGVHEQYF; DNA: TGTGCCAGCAGCCAAGGGTCTGGGGGCGTCCACGAGCAGTACTTC
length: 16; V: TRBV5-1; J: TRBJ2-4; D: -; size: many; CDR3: CASSPLRLATENIQYF; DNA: TGCGCCAGCAGCCCTCTCCGACTGGCGACGGAAAACATTCAGTACTTC
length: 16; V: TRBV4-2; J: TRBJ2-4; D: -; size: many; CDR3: CASSQDKGFAKNIQYF; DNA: TGTGCCAGCAGCCAAGATAAAGGGTTTGCCAAAAACATTCAGTACTTC
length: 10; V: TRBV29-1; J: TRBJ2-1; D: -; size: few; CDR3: CSVSLREQFF; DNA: TGCAGCGTGTCTCTACGCGAGCAGTTCTTC
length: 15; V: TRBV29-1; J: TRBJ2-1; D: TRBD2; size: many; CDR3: CSVETSGGAVYEQFF; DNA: TGCAGCGTCGAGACTAGCGGGGGGGCCGTATATGAGCAGTTCTTC
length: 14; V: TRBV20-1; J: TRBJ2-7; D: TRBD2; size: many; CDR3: CSAAAGGPPYEQYF; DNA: TGCAGTGCCGCAGCGGGAGGGCCTCCCTACGAGCAGTACTTC
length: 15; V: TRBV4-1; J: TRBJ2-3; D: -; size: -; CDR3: CASSPVKGGKDTQYF; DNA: TGCGCCAGCAGCCCAGTGAAGGGAGGCAAAGATACGCAGTATTTT
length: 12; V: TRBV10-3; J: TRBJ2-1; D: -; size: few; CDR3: CAISDRGNEQFF; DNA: TGTGCCATCAGTGACAGGGGCAATGAGCAGTTCTTC
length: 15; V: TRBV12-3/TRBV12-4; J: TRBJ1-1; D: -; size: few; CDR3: CASRRATGLNTEAFF; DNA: TGTGCCAGCCGTCGAGCAACAGGGCTCAACACTGAAGCTTTCTTT
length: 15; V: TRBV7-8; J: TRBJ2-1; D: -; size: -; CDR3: CASGPALLSYNEQFF; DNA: TGTGCCAGCGGCCCCGCCCTACTCTCCTACAATGAGCAGTTCTTC